One sample yielded the 9 T cell receptor beta chains listed below, sequenced in a study of T-cell reconstitution after alpha-beta-depleted transplantation in children. The authors prepared the TCRbeta library with unique molecular identifiers. TCRdb called the PCR reads again in MiXCR, with one record for every CDR3 protein. The sample includes around 380,000 distinct CDR3 sequences, approximately 10% of them seen just once. Sequencing used PBMCs from the stem cell graft donor, obtained from the stem cell graft. All receptors come from a human donor who donated a stem cell graft to a child with acute myeloid leukemia.

This clonotype was observed a handful of times. The chain joins TRBV20-1 to TRBJ2-7, with a tentative D call TRBD2 (6 bases). Trimming took 5 bases from V and 5 from J, leaving 28 bases between them. The CDR3 loop spans 17 amino acids. Germline V gene data show CDR1 as DFQATT and CDR2 as SNEGSKA (reference sequence). The CDR3 loop reads CSAGGETGVWGIDEQYF. CDR3 coding DNA: TGCAGTGCTGGAGGAGAAACGGGAGTGTGGGGGATCGACGAGCAGTACTTC.

This clonotype was seen a few times. The CDR3 loop reads CASSWGSGGGEQFF. CDR3 coding DNA: TGTGCCAGCAGTTGGGGTTCTGGGGGGGGTGAGCAGTTCTTC. V gene TRBV12-3 or TRBV12-4 combines with J gene TRBJ2-1, with 7 bases that match TRBD2. This CDR3 is 14 amino acids long. V trimming: 4 bases; J trimming: 9 bases; junction bases outside the gene matches: 9.

This chain uses TRBV5-1 with TRBJ1-1; no firm D call. CDR1 SGHRS and CDR2 YFSETQ come from the germline V gene. There are 14 residues in the CDR3. Between the trimmed V and J ends, which lost 4 bases and 1 base, there was a span of 11 bases. CDR3 in DNA: TGCGCCAGCAGCATCAGGTGGGGGAACACTGAAGCTTTCTTT. This translates into CASSIRWGNTEAFF.

The table lists this clonotype with a few counts. The chain combines TRBV6-5 with TRBJ1-1, with D perhaps TRBD1 (5 bases). The V gene's germline CDR1 is MNHEY and CDR2 SVGAGI. CDR3 length: 15 amino acids. Deletions cut 0 bases from V and 0 bases from J, with 8 bases between. CDR3 sequence: CASSYSQGMNTEAFF. CDR3 sequence (DNA): TGTGCCAGCAGTTACTCTCAGGGAATGAACACTGAAGCTTTCTTT.

Remarks on this clonotype: One end of the junction fails to match germline, which may point to a read error. The V and J genes are TRBV20-1 and TRBJ1-5; D might be TRBD1 (5 bases). The CDR3 length is 17 residues. From germline, CDR1 is DFQATT and CDR2 SNEGSKA (reference sequence). CDR3 protein: CCASGRGGRGIDQPQHF. Here the CDR3 DNA reads TGCTGTGCTAGTGGGAGGGGCGGGAGGGGAATCGATCAGCCCCAGCATTTT.

The chain carries TRBV19 and TRBJ1-2, with D unresolved. Per germline, CDR1 LNHDA and CDR2 SQIVND (reference sequence). With 6 bases removed from V and 2 bases from J, the gap between germline ends came to 10 bases. This CDR3 is built from 13 residues. The CDR3 region has the DNA TGTGCCAGTAGCCCAGGCGACAACTATGGCTACACCTTC. This translates into CASSPGDNYGYTF.

This clonotype was seen a few times. The genes are TRBV12-3 or TRBV12-4 and TRBJ2-5, with D perhaps assigned TRBD1 or TRBD2 (6 bases each). V was clipped by 2 bases and J by 5 bases, with 12 bases between them. The CDR3 has 14 amino acids. In nucleotides, the CDR3 is TGTGCCAGCAGTTTATCGGGGGCTGGGGAGACCCAGTACTTC. It specifies CASSLSGAGETQYF.

This clonotype came up a few times. V usage is TRBV5-6 and J usage is TRBJ2-7, with D unclear. The CDR3 totals 13 residues. V shed 0 bases and J shed 4 bases, with 8 bases lying between them. Per the germline V gene, CDR1 is SGHDT and CDR2 is YYEEEE. CDR3 coding DNA: TGTGCCAGCAGCTTGGTGGGTCAATACGAGCAGTACTTC. This sequence encodes CASSLVGQYEQYF.

The genes are TRBV6-1 and TRBJ2-7, with unresolved D. Per the germline V gene, CDR1 is MNHNS and CDR2 is SASEGT. The CDR3 has 14 residues. The germline V and J ends were trimmed by 6 bases and 4 bases, with 16 bases remaining between them. CDR3 loop: CASRDIDSAYEQYF. DNA of the CDR3: TGTGCCAGCAGGGATATAGACTCTGCTTACGAGCAGTACTTC.